The 9 T cell receptor beta chains reported below all come from one sample, sequenced in a study of blood T cell repertoires in COVID-19. This table comes from immunoSEQ multiplex PCR, and its TCRdb copy is limited to in-frame clones, with some not included. This repertoire shows 100,000 or so clones, approximately 88% found once; its top ten account for about 0.51%. Material: peripheral blood. These TCRs come from a man in his sixties with acute or convalescent COVID-19.

The V call is TRBV18, the J call TRBJ2-7; 8 bases match TRBD1. V shed 6 bases and J 4 bases; nucleotides not matched to a gene: 5. This CDR3 has 13 residues. In germline, CDR1 is KGHSH, CDR2 LQKENI. CDR3 amino acids: CASSKDRGYEQYF. The CDR3 nucleotides are TGTGCCAGCTCGAAAGACAGGGGTTACGAGCAGTACTTC.

In this sample, this clone is medium-sized. The chain recombines TRBV2 with TRBJ1-1; D gene uncertain. This CDR3 has 11 residues. The germline CDR1 and CDR2 sequences are SNHLY and FYNNEI. V gave up 4 bases and J gave up 8 bases, with 8 bases separating them. Here the CDR3 DNA reads TGTGCCAGCAGTGCGGGGTACGAAGCTTTCTTT. Amino acid sequence: CASSAGYEAFF.

The rearrangement links TRBV29-1 to TRBJ2-3; D perhaps matches TRBD2 (7 bases). This CDR3 has 17 residues. The germline V gene encodes CDR1 SQVTM and CDR2 ANQGSEA. V was shortened by 7 bases and J by 2 bases, with 25 bases between the two germline ends. CDR3 residues: CSAKARGGAGATDTQYF. Here the CDR3 DNA reads TGCAGCGCAAAGGCTAGGGGGGGCGCGGGGGCCACAGATACGCAGTATTTT.

This rearrangement joins TRBV2 to TRBJ2-5, with 9 bases fitting TRBD2. Germline loops: CDR1 SNHLY, CDR2 FYNNEI. The CDR3 extends over 13 amino acids. The J segment lost 4 bases and the V segment lost 7 bases, leaving 4 bases of the junction unmatched. This CDR3 reads CASMGGGVETQYF. The CDR3 DNA reads TGTGCCAGCATGGGCGGGGGGGTAGAGACCCAGTACTTC.

This clone was detected a few times. The gene calls are TRBV6-1 and TRBJ2-3; 11 nucleotides agree with TRBD2. The V gene end was trimmed by 2 bases and the J gene end by 5 bases; junction bases not matched to a gene: 15. The germline V gene has CDR1 MNHNS and CDR2 SASEGT. The CDR3 is made up of 19 amino acids. CDR3 residues: CASSENAWLAGGFGDTQYF. In DNA form, the CDR3 reads TGTGCCAGCAGTGAAAATGCTTGGCTAGCGGGGGGTTTTGGAGATACGCAGTATTTT.

The chain combines TRBV5-1 with TRBJ1-1, with D perhaps TRBD1 (5 bases). V was shortened by 1 base and J by 2 bases, with 12 bases between the two germline ends. The germline V gene encodes CDR1 SGHRS and CDR2 YFSETQ. The length of the CDR3 is 15 residues. The CDR3 reads CASSLMAGGNTEAFF. The CDR3 nucleotides read TGCGCCAGCAGCTTGATGGCCGGGGGAAACACTGAAGCTTTCTTT.

The V call is TRBV3-1 (or the pseudogene TRBV3-2), the J call TRBJ1-2; no clear D. V lost 1 base to trimming and J lost 4 bases, with 7 bases between them. Germline loops: CDR1 LGHDT, CDR2 YNNKEL (reference sequence). The CDR3 contains 13 residues. CDR3 DNA: TGTGCCAGCAGCCAAGGGCATCCCTATGGCTACACCTTC. Its protein product is CASSQGHPYGYTF.

The CDR3 region has the DNA TGCGCCAGCAGGTCCCCAGGGGCCGGGGCCAACGTCCTGACTTTC. Translated: CASRSPGAGANVLTF. This rearrangement joins TRBV5-1 to TRBJ2-6; D possibly corresponds to TRBD1 (6 bases). The CDR3 is 15 residues long. Germline-derived CDR1 and CDR2 are SGHRS and YFSETQ. The V and J ends lost 5 bases and 4 bases respectively, with 13 bases between them. Supplemented by reference TRBV5-1 and TRBJ2-6, the full variable domain reads KAGVTQTPRYLIKTRGQQVTLSCSPISGHRSVSWYQQTPGQGLQFLFEYFSETQRNKGNFPGRFSGRQFSNSRSEMNVSTLELGDSALYLCASRSPGAGANVLTFGAGSRLTVL.

This clone appeared once. V and J are TRBV18 and TRBJ2-2; 8 bases align to TRBD1. V lost 3 bases and J lost 6; bases outside the gene matches: 3. CDR1 KGHSH and CDR2 LQKENI come from the germline V gene. CDR3 length: 14 amino acids. CDR3: CASSPEQGAGELFF. CDR3 coding DNA: TGTGCCAGCTCACCTGAACAGGGGGCCGGGGAGCTGTTTTTT.